The text below deals with one T cell receptor (beta chain). Its cognate antigen is unknown. V lost 5 bases to trimming and J lost 6 bases, with 19 bases between them. This CDR3 contains 15 residues. The germline V gene encodes CDR1 SGHAT and CDR2 FQNNGV. Using immunoSEQ multiplex PCR, the repertoire was profiled, and TCRdb retains in-frame clones only, with some absent. The data contain about 43,000 clones, about 91% of them singletons. This entry comes from a study of T cells in localized non-small cell lung cancer. Overall study results and limits: Maximal T cell clonality occurred in uninvolved adjacent lung, with tumor ranking below it. Density of T cells in blood, when higher, went with longer overall survival.

This clonotype was sampled from a woman aged 35 to 70 with stage II lung adenocarcinoma. Sample: PBMCs, taken before any cancer treatment. The V call is TRBV11-2, the J call TRBJ1-2, with no clear D. CDR3 coding DNA: TGTGCCAGCAGCCAAGATTCGACCCTCGGGGATGGCTACACCTTC. The encoded protein is CASSQDSTLGDGYTF.